This T cell receptor (beta chain) stems from a study of CD8+CD57+ T cells in acquired aplastic anemia. Germline V CDR1 and CDR2: SGHTA, FQGNSA. The trim removed 5 bases at V and 5 bases at J, leaving 11 bases unmatched. The CDR3 has 16 residues. Profiling that covered TCR beta VDJ and CDR3 relied on genomic DNA as its template. TCRdb itself ran the reads through MiXCR, one entry per CDR3 protein. The sample contains approximately 470,000 distinct CDR3 sequences, roughly 34% of which appear only once. An expansion of CD8+CD57+ cells by flow cytometry had been shown in patients chosen for sequencing. The sample comprised sorted CD4+, CD8+, or CD8+CD57+ T cells (not recorded which) from PBMCs. The clonotype comes from a human donor with aplastic anemia. This rearrangement joins TRBV7-2 to TRBJ2-5, with 10 bases lining up with TRBD2. CDR3 coding DNA: TGTGCCAGCAGCCCCCTCCTAGCGGGGGTGGGCGAGACCCAGTACTTC. Translated: CASSPLLAGVGETQYF.